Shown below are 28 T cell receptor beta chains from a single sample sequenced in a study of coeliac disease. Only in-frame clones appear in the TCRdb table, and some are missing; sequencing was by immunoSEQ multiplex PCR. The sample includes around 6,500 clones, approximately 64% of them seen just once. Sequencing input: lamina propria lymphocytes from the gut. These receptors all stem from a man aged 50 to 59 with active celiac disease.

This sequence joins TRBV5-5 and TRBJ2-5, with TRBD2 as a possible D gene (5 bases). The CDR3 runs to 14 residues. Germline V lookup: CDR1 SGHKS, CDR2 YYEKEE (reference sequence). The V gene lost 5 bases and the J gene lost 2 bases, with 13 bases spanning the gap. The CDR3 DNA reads TGTGCCAGCAGGCCGGACTTTTTTCAAGAGACCCAGTACTTC. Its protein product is CASRPDFFQETQYF.

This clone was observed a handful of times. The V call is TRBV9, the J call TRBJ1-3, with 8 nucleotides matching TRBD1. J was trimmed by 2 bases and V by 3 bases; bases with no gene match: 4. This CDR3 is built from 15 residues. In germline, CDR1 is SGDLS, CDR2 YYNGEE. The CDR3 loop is CASSGLQGAGNTIYF. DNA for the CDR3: TGTGCCAGCAGCGGACTACAGGGGGCTGGAAACACCATATATTTT.

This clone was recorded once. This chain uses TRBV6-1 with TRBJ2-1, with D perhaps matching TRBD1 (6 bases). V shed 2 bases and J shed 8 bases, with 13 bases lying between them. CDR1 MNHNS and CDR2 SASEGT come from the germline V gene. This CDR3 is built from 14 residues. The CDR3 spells CASSEWGRVDEQFF. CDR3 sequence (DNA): TGTGCCAGCAGTGAATGGGGGCGGGTCGATGAGCAGTTCTTC.

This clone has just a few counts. Written as DNA, the CDR3 is TGTGCCAGTAGTCTCGGGACCAGCGGGGGCCACAATGAGCAGTTCTTC. It codes for CASSLGTSGGHNEQFF. The genes are TRBV19 and TRBJ2-1, with TRBD2 matching 8 bases. Germline CDR1 and CDR2: LNHDA and SQIVND (reference sequence). CDR3 size: 16 residues. Unmatched junction bases numbered 11, after V lost 5 bases and J lost 5 bases.

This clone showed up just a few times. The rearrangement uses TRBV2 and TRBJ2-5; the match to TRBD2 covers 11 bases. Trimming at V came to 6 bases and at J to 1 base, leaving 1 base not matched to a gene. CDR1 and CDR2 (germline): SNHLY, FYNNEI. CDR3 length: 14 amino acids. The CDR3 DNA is TGTGCCAGCAGACTAGCGGGGGTCCAAGAGACCCAGTACTTC. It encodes CASRLAGVQETQYF.

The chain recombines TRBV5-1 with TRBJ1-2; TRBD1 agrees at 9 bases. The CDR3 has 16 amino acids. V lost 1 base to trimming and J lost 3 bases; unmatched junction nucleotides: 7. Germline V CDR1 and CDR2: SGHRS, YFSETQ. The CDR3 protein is CASSLLTGGEDYGYTF. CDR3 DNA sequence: TGCGCCAGCAGCTTGTTAACAGGGGGCGAGGACTATGGCTACACCTTC.

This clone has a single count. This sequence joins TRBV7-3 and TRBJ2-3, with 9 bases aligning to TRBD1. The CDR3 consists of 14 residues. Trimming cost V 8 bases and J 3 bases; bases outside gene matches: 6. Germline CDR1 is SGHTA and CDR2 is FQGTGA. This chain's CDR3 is CASARTGETDTQYF. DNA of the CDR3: TGTGCCAGCGCTAGGACAGGGGAAACAGATACGCAGTATTTT.

CDR3 DNA: TGCGCCAGCAGCCTCGGACAGGGCGGGGAGCTGTTTTTT. Translating gives CASSLGQGGELFF. The chain couples TRBV5-1 to TRBJ2-2, with TRBD1 matching over 8 bases. This CDR3 spans 13 amino acids. Trimming took 4 bases from V and 7 from J; bases not matched to a gene: 3. The germline CDR1 and CDR2 sequences are SGHRS and YFSETQ.

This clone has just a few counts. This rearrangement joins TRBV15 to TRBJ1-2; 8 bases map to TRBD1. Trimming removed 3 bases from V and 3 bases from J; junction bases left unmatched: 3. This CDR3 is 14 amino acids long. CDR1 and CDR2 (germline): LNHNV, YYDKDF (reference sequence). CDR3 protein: CATSSRDRHYGYTF. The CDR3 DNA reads TGTGCCACCAGCAGCCGGGACAGGCACTATGGCTACACCTTC.

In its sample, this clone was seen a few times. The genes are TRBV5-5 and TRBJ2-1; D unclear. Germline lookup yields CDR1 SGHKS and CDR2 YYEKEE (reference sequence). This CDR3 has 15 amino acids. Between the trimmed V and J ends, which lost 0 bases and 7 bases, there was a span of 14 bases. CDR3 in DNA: TGTGCCAGCAGCTTGGCATCGGAGATTCGGAATGAGCAGTTCTTC. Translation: CASSLASEIRNEQFF.

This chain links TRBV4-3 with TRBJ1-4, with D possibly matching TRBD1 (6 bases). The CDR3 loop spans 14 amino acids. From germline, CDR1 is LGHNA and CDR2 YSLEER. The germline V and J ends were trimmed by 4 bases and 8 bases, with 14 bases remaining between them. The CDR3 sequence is CASSLGQPGEKLFF. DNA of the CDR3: TGCGCCAGCAGCCTAGGACAGCCGGGAGAAAAACTGTTTTTT.

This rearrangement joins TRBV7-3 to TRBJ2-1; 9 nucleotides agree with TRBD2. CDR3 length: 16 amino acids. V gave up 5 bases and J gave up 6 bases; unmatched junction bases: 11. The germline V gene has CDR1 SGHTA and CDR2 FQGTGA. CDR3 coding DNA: TGTGCCAGCAGCCTGCGGGGGGGGGAAGGCGGCAATGAGCAGTTCTTC. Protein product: CASSLRGGEGGNEQFF.

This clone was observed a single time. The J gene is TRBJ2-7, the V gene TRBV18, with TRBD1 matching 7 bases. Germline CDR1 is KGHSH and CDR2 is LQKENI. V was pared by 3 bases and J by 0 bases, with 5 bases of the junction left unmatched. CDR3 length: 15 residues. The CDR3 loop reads CASSPTRGTSYEQYF. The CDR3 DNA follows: TGTGCCAGCTCACCCACCAGGGGGACCTCCTACGAGCAGTACTTC.

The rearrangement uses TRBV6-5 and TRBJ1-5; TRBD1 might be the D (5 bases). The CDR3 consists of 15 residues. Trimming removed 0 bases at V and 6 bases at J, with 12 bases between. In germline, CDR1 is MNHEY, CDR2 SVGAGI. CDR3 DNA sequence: TGTGCCAGCAGTTACTCGTTAGGGGAAGGTCAGCCCCAGCATTTT. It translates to CASSYSLGEGQPQHF.

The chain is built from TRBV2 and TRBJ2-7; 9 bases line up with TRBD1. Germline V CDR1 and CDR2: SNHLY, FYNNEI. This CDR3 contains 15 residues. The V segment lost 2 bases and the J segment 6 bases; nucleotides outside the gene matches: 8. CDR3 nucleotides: TGTGCCAGCAGTGAATTGGGACAGGGCGTAATCGAGCAGTACTTC. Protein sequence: CASSELGQGVIEQYF.

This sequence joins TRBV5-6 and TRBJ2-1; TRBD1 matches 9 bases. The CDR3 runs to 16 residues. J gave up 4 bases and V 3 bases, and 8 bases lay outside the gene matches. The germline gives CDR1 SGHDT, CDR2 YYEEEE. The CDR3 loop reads CASSWASGTGYNEQFF. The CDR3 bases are TGTGCCAGCAGCTGGGCCTCAGGGACAGGGTACAATGAGCAGTTCTTC.

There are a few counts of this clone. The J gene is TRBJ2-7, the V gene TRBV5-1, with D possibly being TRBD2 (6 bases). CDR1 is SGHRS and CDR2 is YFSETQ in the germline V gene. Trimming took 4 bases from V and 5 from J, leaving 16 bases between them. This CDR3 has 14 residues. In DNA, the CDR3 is TGCGCCAGCAGCAGCGGAGGGCCGAGGGACGAGCAGTACGTC. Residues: CASSSGGPRDEQYV.

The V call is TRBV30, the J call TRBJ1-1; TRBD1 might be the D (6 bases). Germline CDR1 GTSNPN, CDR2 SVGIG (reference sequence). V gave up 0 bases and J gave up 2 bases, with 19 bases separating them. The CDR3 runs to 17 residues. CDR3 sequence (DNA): TGTGCCTGGAGTGTAGGGGTTCTGACAGGCTATAACACTGAAGCTTTCTTT. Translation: CAWSVGVLTGYNTEAFF.

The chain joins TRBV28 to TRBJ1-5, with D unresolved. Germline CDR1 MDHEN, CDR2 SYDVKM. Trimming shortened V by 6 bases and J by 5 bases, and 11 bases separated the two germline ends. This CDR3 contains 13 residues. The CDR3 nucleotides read TGTGCCAGCAGAATATCGGGGTATCAGCCCCAGCATTTT. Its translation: CASRISGYQPQHF.

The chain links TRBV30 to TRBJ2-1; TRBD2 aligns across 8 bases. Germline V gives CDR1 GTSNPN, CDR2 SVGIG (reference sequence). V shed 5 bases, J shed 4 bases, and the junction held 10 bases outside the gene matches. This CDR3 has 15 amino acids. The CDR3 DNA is TGTGCCTGGGGTTCGGGGCTAGCGGGTTACAATGAGCAGTTCTTC. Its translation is CAWGSGLAGYNEQFF.

CDR3 residues: CSVGGQGTNTIYF. The DNA of the CDR3 is TGCAGCGTTGGAGGACAGGGGACAAACACCATATATTTT. The rearrangement joins TRBV29-1 to TRBJ1-3; 9 bases align to TRBD1. Unmatched junction bases numbered 4, after V lost 4 bases and J lost 6 bases. The germline V gene encodes CDR1 SQVTM and CDR2 ANQGSEA. The CDR3 spans 13 residues.

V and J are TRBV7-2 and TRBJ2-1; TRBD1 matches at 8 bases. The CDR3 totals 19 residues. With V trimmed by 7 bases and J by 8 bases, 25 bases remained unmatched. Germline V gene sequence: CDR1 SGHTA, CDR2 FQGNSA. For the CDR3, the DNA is TGTGCCAGCAAGCTTAGGTGGAGGGCAGGGGGCTCGTTAGTGGATGAGCAGTTCTTC. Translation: CASKLRWRAGGSLVDEQFF.

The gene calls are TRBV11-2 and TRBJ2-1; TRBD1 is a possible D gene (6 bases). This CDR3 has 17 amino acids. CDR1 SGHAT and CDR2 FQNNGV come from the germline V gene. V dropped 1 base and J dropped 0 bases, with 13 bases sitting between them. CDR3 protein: CASSLGLRGSSYNEQFF. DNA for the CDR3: TGTGCCAGCAGCTTAGGATTGAGGGGGAGCTCCTACAATGAGCAGTTCTTC.

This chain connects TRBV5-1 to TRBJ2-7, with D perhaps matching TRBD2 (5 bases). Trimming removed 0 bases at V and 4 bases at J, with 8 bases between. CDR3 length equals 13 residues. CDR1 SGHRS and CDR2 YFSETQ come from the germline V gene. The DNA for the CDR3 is TGCGCCAGCAGCTTGGTGTCGGGATACGAGCAGTACTTC. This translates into CASSLVSGYEQYF.

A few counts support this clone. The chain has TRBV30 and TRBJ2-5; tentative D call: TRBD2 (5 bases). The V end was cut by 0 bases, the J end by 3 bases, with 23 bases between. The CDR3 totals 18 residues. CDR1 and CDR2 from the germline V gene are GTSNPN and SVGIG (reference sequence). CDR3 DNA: TGTGCCTGGAGTGTAAGGGAGAGTCCCAGACGGCTCAAAGAGACCCAGTACTTC. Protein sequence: CAWSVRESPRRLKETQYF.

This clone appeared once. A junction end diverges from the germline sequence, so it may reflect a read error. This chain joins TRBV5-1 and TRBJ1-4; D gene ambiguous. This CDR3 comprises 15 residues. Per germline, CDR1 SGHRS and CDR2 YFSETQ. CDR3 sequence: CASSPRGTTNEKPFF. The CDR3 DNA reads TGCGCCAGCAGCCCCCGGGGAACAACTAATGAAAAACCGTTTTTT.

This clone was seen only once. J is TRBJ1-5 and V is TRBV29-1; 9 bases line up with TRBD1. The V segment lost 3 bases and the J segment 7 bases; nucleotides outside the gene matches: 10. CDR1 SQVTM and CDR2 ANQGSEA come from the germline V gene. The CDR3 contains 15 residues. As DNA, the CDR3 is TGCAGCGTTGAGATCGGGGACAGGGAAGGGCAGCCCCAGCATTTT. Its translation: CSVEIGDREGQPQHF.

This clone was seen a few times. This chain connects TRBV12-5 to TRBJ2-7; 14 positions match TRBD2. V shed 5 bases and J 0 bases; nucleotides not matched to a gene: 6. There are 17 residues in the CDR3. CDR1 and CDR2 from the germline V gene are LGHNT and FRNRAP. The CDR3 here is CASGLGLAGAVSYEQYF. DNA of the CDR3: TGTGCTAGTGGTCTGGGACTAGCGGGGGCCGTCTCCTACGAGCAGTACTTC.